The present entry profiles one T cell receptor beta chain with its context. The antigen remains undetermined. The data stem from a study of cytomegalovirus exposure and HLA in healthy donors. Whole-study results and caveats: HLA alleles were associated with 16,000 or so TCR beta sequences in a later analysis at 0.05 false discovery rate.

PCR involved 60 Vbeta and 13 Jbeta primers. The repertoire was sequenced with immunoSEQ multiplex PCR; TCRdb's copy has only in-frame clones and lacks some. The repertoire holds some 140,000 clones, with around 80% as singletons. Sequenced material: PBMCs. This TCR derives from a male donor in good health and CMV-seropositive.

The CDR3 loop is CATMLARNEKLFF. In nucleotides, the CDR3 is TGTGCCACAATGTTGGCCCGTAATGAAAAACTGTTTTTT. The V call is TRBV15, the J call TRBJ1-4; no clear D. Germline values: CDR1 LNHNV, CDR2 YYDKDF (reference sequence). The CDR3 covers 13 residues. The germline V and J ends were trimmed by 9 bases and 4 bases, with 12 bases remaining between them.